This T cell receptor beta chain was sequenced in a study of Graves' ophthalmopathy and Graves' hyperthyroidism. Study results and caveats: Classification of ophthalmopathy versus stable hyperthyroidism by a 13-signature model yielded under 90% sensitivity and just under 83% specificity. The authors also found most expanded thyroid clonotypes above 0.001 frequency in blood.

This clonotype was counted at least ten times. Its antigen remains unidentified. This CDR3 has 14 residues. Germline assignment: CDR1 SGHAT and CDR2 FQNNGV. The V gene lost 3 bases and the J gene lost 5 bases, with 13 bases spanning the gap. As the template, RNA transcripts were used to amplify TCR beta CDR3 regions. The first round was an RT-PCR with HTBI primers, and the second round was a multiplex PCR. A single record per CDR3 protein comes from TCRdb applying MiXCR to the multiplex PCR reads. The profile shows roughly 400,000 distinct CDR3 sequences, about 18% of them singletons. Serum thyroxine and TRAb, along with clinical symptoms, thyroid ultrasound and orbital computed tomography, were what diagnosis relied on.

The specimen was peripheral blood. The genes are TRBV11-2 and TRBJ2-5, with D tentatively TRBD1 (6 bases). The TCR originated in a woman aged 18-29 years with Graves' ophthalmopathy. The chain's CDR3 is CASSFQGMGETQYF. CDR3 nucleotides: TGTGCCAGCAGCTTCCAGGGGATGGGGGAGACCCAGTACTTC.